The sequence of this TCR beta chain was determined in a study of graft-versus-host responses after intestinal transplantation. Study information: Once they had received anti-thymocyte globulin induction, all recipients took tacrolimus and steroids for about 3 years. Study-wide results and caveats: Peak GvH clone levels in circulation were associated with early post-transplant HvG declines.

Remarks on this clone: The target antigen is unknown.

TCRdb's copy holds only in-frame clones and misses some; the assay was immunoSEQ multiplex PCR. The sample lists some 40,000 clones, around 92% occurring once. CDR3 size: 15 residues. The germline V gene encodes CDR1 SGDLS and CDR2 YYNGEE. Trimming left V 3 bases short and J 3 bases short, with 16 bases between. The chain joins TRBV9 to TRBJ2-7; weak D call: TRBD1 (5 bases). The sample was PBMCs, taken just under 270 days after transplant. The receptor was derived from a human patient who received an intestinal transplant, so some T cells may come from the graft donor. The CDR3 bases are TGTGCCAGCAGCGAACAATTCGACAGCGACTACGAGCAGTACTTC. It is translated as CASSEQFDSDYEQYF.